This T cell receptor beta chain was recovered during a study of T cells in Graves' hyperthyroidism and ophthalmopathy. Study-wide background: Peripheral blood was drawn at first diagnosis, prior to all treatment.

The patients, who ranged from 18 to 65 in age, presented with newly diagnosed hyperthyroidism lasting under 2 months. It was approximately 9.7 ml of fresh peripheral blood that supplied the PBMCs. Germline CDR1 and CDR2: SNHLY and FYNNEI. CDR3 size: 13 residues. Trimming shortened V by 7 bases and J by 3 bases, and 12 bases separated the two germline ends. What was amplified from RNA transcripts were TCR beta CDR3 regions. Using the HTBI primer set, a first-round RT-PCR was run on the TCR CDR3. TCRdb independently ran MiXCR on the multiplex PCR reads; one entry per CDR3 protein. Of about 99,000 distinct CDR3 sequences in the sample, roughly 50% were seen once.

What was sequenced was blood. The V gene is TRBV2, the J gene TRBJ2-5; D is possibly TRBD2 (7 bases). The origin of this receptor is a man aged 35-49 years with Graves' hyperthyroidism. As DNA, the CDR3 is TGTGCCAGCACCGGGGGGCTAGAAGAGACCCAGTACTTC. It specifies CASTGGLEETQYF.